A selection of T cell receptor beta chains follows, all from one sample in a study of cytomegalovirus exposure and HLA in healthy donors. Method: immunoSEQ multiplex PCR; TCRdb's copy keeps in-frame clones and lacks some. The sample holds 100,000 to 150,000 clones, more than 80% seen once. Sequenced sample: PBMCs. The receptor source for this set is a man younger than 40 in good health and CMV-seropositive. Each CDR3 is given with its conserved first and last residue. The order of the fields is V gene, J gene, clone size, CDR3 protein. Rows may omit the clone size; those that give it use once, few, many or a size class.

V gene: TRBV27; J gene: TRBJ2-7; clone size: -; CDR3 protein: CASSFRGRDEQYF
V gene: TRBV19; J gene: TRBJ1-1; clone size: -; CDR3 protein: CASMNQAGAEAFF
V gene: TRBV13; J gene: TRBJ1-1; clone size: -; CDR3 protein: CASSSGQGAGYTEAFF
V gene: TRBV4-1; J gene: TRBJ2-1; clone size: -; CDR3 protein: CASSQEVRLAVGEQFF
V gene: TRBV7-8; J gene: TRBJ2-2; clone size: -; CDR3 protein: CASSLPRDRPSTGELFF
V gene: TRBV6-5; J gene: TRBJ1-4; clone size: few; CDR3 protein: CASSYTIDRGPLFF
V gene: TRBV21-1; J gene: TRBJ2-7; clone size: once; CDR3 protein: CASSKASSGGALYEQYF
V gene: TRBV5-1; J gene: TRBJ2-5; clone size: -; CDR3 protein: CASGAKTQGWETQYF
V gene: TRBV9; J gene: TRBJ2-3; clone size: -; CDR3 protein: CASSVLRVGTDTQYF
V gene: TRBV4-2; J gene: TRBJ2-1; clone size: -; CDR3 protein: CASSQDPRQGDEQFF
V gene: TRBV5-1; J gene: TRBJ2-7; clone size: once; CDR3 protein: CASSLSRGAYEQYF
V gene: TRBV11-2; J gene: TRBJ2-3; clone size: -; CDR3 protein: CASSLSPTGYTQYF
V gene: TRBV6-5; J gene: TRBJ2-7; clone size: -; CDR3 protein: CASSYSRGVRPYEQYF
V gene: TRBV6-1; J gene: TRBJ2-6; clone size: -; CDR3 protein: CASSETPTGANGLTF
V gene: TRBV13; J gene: TRBJ1-1; clone size: -; CDR3 protein: CASKGQVNLNTEAFF
V gene: TRBV6-1; J gene: TRBJ2-3; clone size: -; CDR3 protein: CASSGLAGGNTQYF
V gene: TRBV5-1; J gene: TRBJ2-7; clone size: -; CDR3 protein: CASREMTGPYEQYF
V gene: TRBV30; J gene: TRBJ2-7; clone size: -; CDR3 protein: CAWSPGTYEQYF
V gene: TRBV28; J gene: TRBJ1-1; clone size: -; CDR3 protein: CASHARNTEAFF
V gene: TRBV6-6; J gene: TRBJ2-7; clone size: few; CDR3 protein: CASSYTRLYEYEQYF
V gene: TRBV19; J gene: TRBJ2-3; clone size: -; CDR3 protein: CASSIGRVSTDTQYF
V gene: TRBV19; J gene: TRBJ2-7; clone size: once; CDR3 protein: CASSIGRTGGTDEQYF
V gene: TRBV18; J gene: TRBJ2-7; clone size: -; CDR3 protein: CASSPGKQGPPYF
V gene: TRBV4-2; J gene: TRBJ2-3; clone size: -; CDR3 protein: CASRDLLQRGAGDTQYF
V gene: TRBV5-8; J gene: TRBJ2-5; clone size: few; CDR3 protein: CASSLGRGETQYF
V gene: TRBV2; J gene: TRBJ2-1; clone size: -; CDR3 protein: CASSERQVAGNEQFF
V gene: TRBV9; J gene: TRBJ2-1; clone size: -; CDR3 protein: CASSVVIGFRDEQFF
V gene: TRBV18; J gene: TRBJ1-6; clone size: -; CDR3 protein: CASSPDRAGAGSPLHF
V gene: TRBV5-1; J gene: TRBJ2-5; clone size: -; CDR3 protein: CASKTSGGATETQYF